The sequence of this TCR beta chain was determined in a study of T cells in Graves' hyperthyroidism and ophthalmopathy (dated by TCRdb to between 2018 and 2021). At the level of the whole study: To identify TCR V-J signatures that set the groups apart, the researchers used a discovery cohort of 100 patients, made up of about 44 with Graves' ophthalmopathy and about 60 with stable Graves' hyperthyroidism. An independent validation cohort of under 20 hyperthyroidism patients and 17 patients who later progressed to ophthalmopathy tested prospective prediction of ophthalmopathy. The approximately 100 discovery patients were divided at random into training and test sets in a 7:3 ratio. Thyroid tissue and blood T-cell repertoires from more than 5 Graves' hyperthyroidism patients were also compared in the study. Once sampling was done, hyperthyroidism patients were given methimazole at a starting dose of 30 mg daily, whereas ophthalmopathy patients were given high-dose intravenous methylprednisolone. TCR Vbeta CDR3 sequencing of around 130 peripheral blood samples (approximately 44 ophthalmopathy, about 75 hyperthyroidism and roughly 17 progressor patients) is reported in the paper. What the research found in general, with its limitations: A 13 V-J signature model separated ophthalmopathy from stable hyperthyroidism, with around 91% sensitivity and 81.08% specificity in cross-validation and 80%/75% in testing. Most expanded thyroid clonotypes (frequency above 0.001) were also detected in blood, a finding suggesting that blood repertoires may reflect thyroid immune responses. No statistical method was used to set the sample size in advance, and investigators knew the group allocation. In validation, progression to ophthalmopathy was predicted by the model with 55% to 71% sensitivity and roughly 76% specificity, a median of 6.5 months before onset.

To note about this clonotype: Its cognate antigen has yet to be identified. No qualities accompany the bases; no much larger clone lies one base away.

Per the germline V gene, SGDLS is the CDR1 and YYNGEE is the CDR2. V drops 1 base and J drops 1 base, leaving 8 bases in between. The CDR3, from cysteine to phenylalanine, totals 14 residues. The read is trimmed to its CDR3 DNA, 42 bases read in frame from base 1. Exclusion was applied to patients with uncontrolled infections, other autoimmune diseases, pregnancy or lactation. Diagnoses were established on the basis of clinical symptoms, serum thyroxine and TRAb, thyroid ultrasound, and orbital computed tomography. Total RNA was extracted using Trizol reagent, and RNA quality was assessed on an Agilent 2100 Bioanalyzer. The TCR beta CDR3 regions were amplified from RNA transcripts. For the first round of RT-PCR on the TCR CDR3, the HTBI primer set was used together with the Qiagen OneStep RT-PCR kit. A second multiplex PCR round built the libraries, followed by size selection and purification. Sequencing of the libraries was done on an Illumina HiSeq2000 using paired-end 100 bp reads. The paper's processing steps were these. SOAPnuke was used to process the raw data, with reads discarded if the reads contained adapters or uncalled bases, had a mean Phred below 15, or lacked an exact constant-primer or identifier match. High-quality paired reads were merged using COPE v1.2.5, and each unique nucleotide sequence was defined as a clonotype. Clonotypes were aligned to IMGT TRBV, TRBD and TRBJ reference segments using MiTCR v1.1. Analysis was restricted to V-J combinations with a frequency above 0.0001, which covered 99.2% of repertoires. A TCS score was defined as the ratio of F50 (clonal expansion) to E x V (chaos), with BLOSUM62-based TCRdist applied between CDR3 peptides within each V-J. Welch's t-statistics and random forest reduced 450 to 600 V-J features to 10 to 15, which were used in a naive Bayes classifier (R e1071). The Morisita-Horn index was used to measure how similar the thyroid and blood repertoires were. In-frame beta chains were kept once TCRdb had trimmed the public reads at Q25 with fastp and called clones with MiXCR. Each entry merges the rows of one CDR3 protein and shows their most common DNA and genes. The V and J calls were not made by the authors but by TCRdb's processing. This sample has roughly 500,000 distinct CDR3 sequences in its table, and roughly 50% of those were observed once. Around 19% of the sample is in the top ten clones.

The TCR originated in an adult woman with Graves' disease, either hyperthyroidism or ophthalmopathy (not recorded which). The sequenced material came from peripheral blood or thyroid tissue (not recorded which). The sequence links TRBV9 to TRBJ2-5, with the D gene uncertain. The nucleotide sequence is TGTGCCAGCAGCGTATTGGATTCCCAAGAGACCCAGTACTTC. Translated, this gives CASSVLDSQETQYF.